This T cell receptor beta chain was sequenced for a study of T-cell memory formation after mild COVID-19. Barcoded TCR alpha and TCR beta cDNA libraries with UMIs came from 5'RACE using constant-segment primers. In TCRdb, the 5' RACE reads were re-called with MiXCR into one record per CDR3 protein. The sample contains 55,000 to 75,000 distinct CDR3 sequences, 25% to 35% of which appear only once. This clonotype showed up just a few times. The antigen remains unidentified. This CDR3 is built from 15 residues. In germline, CDR1 is DFQATT, CDR2 SNEGSKA (reference sequence). V was clipped by 2 bases and J by 0 bases, with 14 bases between them. Findings and limits, study-wide: A balance of CD4 and CD8 characterized clones contracting day 15 to 85, whereas later expanders leaned CD4+.

The J gene is TRBJ2-7, the V gene TRBV20-1, with D perhaps matching TRBD2 (5 bases). This clonotype was obtained from a man aged 18 to 30 who had mild COVID-19 (a few samples of this study predate the infection). Cell type and time point are not known. Sequenced input: PBMCs or a T cell subset sorted from them (not recorded which). The CDR3: CSARTSGASSYEQYF. The DNA of the CDR3 is TGCAGTGCTAGAACGAGCGGCGCCAGCTCCTACGAGCAGTACTTC.